This is a list of T cell receptor beta chains from one sample in a study of CD8 T cells in ankylosing spondylitis. One entry per CDR3 protein results from TCRdb running MiXCR on the 5' RACE reads. The sample has under 850,000 distinct CDR3 sequences, 19% seen once; the top ten hold around 19%. The material sequenced was blood, either unsorted or a sorted T cell fraction (not recorded which). The receptor set was obtained from a male donor with ankylosing spondylitis. The CDR3 runs from the conserved cysteine through the conserved F or W. D genes are given only for firm matches. Some rows have no size entry. The others give once, few or many, or a class for an expanded clone.

TRBV5-1	TRBJ2-2	-	few	TGCGCCAGCAGCATCCGTTTCACCGGGGAGCTGTTTTTT	CASSIRFTGELFF
TRBV6-5	TRBJ2-7	-	-	TGTGCCAGCAGTTACGTAGGGAGTCCCTACGAGCAGTACTTC	CASSYVGSPYEQYF
TRBV20-1	TRBJ2-3	-	-	TGCAGTGCTCAGCGGGGCACAGATACGCAGTATTTT	CSAQRGTDTQYF
TRBV20-1	TRBJ2-1	-	-	TGCAGTGCTAGTAAGCGGAGCGGGTACAATGAGCAGTTCTTC	CSASKRSGYNEQFF
TRBV11-2	TRBJ2-3	TRBD1	many	TGTGCCAGCAGCAGGACAGGGGCTACGCAGTATTTT	CASSRTGATQYF
TRBV12-3/TRBV12-4	TRBJ2-6	TRBD1	-	TGTGCCAGCAGTTTCCAGACAGGGGGCTATGGGGCCAACGTCCTGACTTTC	CASSFQTGGYGANVLTF
TRBV21-1	TRBJ1-5	-	many	TGTGCCAGCAGCACGGCCTGGAAGGGTCAGCCCCAGCATTTT	CASSTAWKGQPQHF
TRBV29-1	TRBJ2-3	TRBD1	-	TGCAGCGCAGACCGGGACAGGGGCACAGATACGCAGTATTTT	CSADRDRGTDTQYF
TRBV12-3/TRBV12-4	TRBJ1-5	-	-	TGTGCCAGCAGCCCCTCAAGGGGGGCCGTAAGCAATCAGCCCCAGCATTTT	CASSPSRGAVSNQPQHF
TRBV28	TRBJ2-7	TRBD2	few	TGTGCCAGCAGCCTATCTAGCGGGGGGAGATACGAGCAGTACTTC	CASSLSSGGRYEQYF
TRBV27	TRBJ1-4	TRBD1	few	TGTGCCAGCAGAGGGGGCGGGGCCTGGAATGAAAAACTGTTTTTT	CASRGGGAWNEKLFF
TRBV12-3/TRBV12-4	TRBJ1-1	-	many	TGTGCCAGCAGTTTAGGTCTTCCGAACACTGAAGCTTTCTTT	CASSLGLPNTEAFF
TRBV12-5	TRBJ2-3	-	-	TGTGCTAGTGGTTTGGTGGTGGCGGGGCCTAGCACAGATACGCAGTATTTT	CASGLVVAGPSTDTQYF
TRBV7-3	TRBJ2-5	TRBD2	few	TGTGCCAGCAGCCCTGGACTAGCGGGAGCAACCTACCAAGAGACCCAGTACTTC	CASSPGLAGATYQETQYF
TRBV3-1	TRBJ2-1	TRBD2	few	TGTGCCAGCAGCCAAGAACCCGGCCTAGCGGGAGCCTCCAATGAGCAGTTCTTC	CASSQEPGLAGASNEQFF
TRBV5-6	TRBJ2-7	TRBD1	-	TGTGCCAGCAGCTTGGGAGGGGGCGCGGGCGAGCAGTACTTC	CASSLGGGAGEQYF
TRBV20-1	TRBJ2-3	TRBD1	-	TGCAGTGCTAGAGGGGACAGTGATACGCAGTATTTT	CSARGDSDTQYF
TRBV6-1	TRBJ2-7	TRBD1	-	TGTGCCAGCAGTGAAGCCATGGGACAGTACTACGAGCAGTACTTC	CASSEAMGQYYEQYF
TRBV7-2	TRBJ2-3	TRBD2	many	TGTGCCAGCAGCCCTAAGTTACTAGCGGGAATCGCAGATACGCAGTATTTT	CASSPKLLAGIADTQYF
TRBV4-3	TRBJ1-2	-	-	TGCGCCAGCAGCCAGGACGGTTTAGCTAACTATGGCTACACCTTC	CASSQDGLANYGYTF
TRBV10-3	TRBJ2-2	-	-	TGTGCCATCAGGGAATCCGGGGAGCTGTTTTTT	CAIRESGELFF
TRBV5-1	TRBJ2-5	-	-	TGCGCCAGCAGCTTGAGGCGGGGGCCGGAAGAGACCCAGTACTTC	CASSLRRGPEETQYF
TRBV6-2/TRBV6-3	TRBJ2-3	-	-	TGTGCCAGCAGTTACTCGGCCGTAAGATCCAGAACAGATACGCAGTATTTT	CASSYSAVRSRTDTQYF
TRBV28	TRBJ1-5	TRBD1	-	TGTGCCAGCAGGCCCGATCCGGGACAGAGGGTAAGGGTTGGGGATCAGCCCCAGCATTTT	CASRPDPGQRVRVGDQPQHF
TRBV7-3	TRBJ1-5	-	few	TGTGCCAGCAGCACGTACAGCAAAAGGGACGCCAAGGGTGGCAATCAGCCCCAGCATTTT	CASSTYSKRDAKGGNQPQHF
TRBV7-3	TRBJ2-1	TRBD1	-	TGTGCCAGCAGCTTAAAATGGACAGGGGCCAATGAGCAGTTCTTC	CASSLKWTGANEQFF
TRBV21-1	TRBJ2-5	-	-	TGTGCCAGCAGCAAAGCGCACGGGGGGGAGACCCAGTACTTC	CASSKAHGGETQYF
TRBV6-5	TRBJ2-7	TRBD2	-	TGTGCCAGCAGTTCCGCGGGGGGAGGCGAGCAGTACTTC	CASSSAGGGEQYF
TRBV20-1	TRBJ2-3	TRBD2	-	TGCAGTGCTAGAGTTGGCGGGGGGGCTAGCACAGATACGCAGTATTTT	CSARVGGGASTDTQYF
TRBV2	TRBJ2-5	-	-	TGTGCCAGCAGGGCCGGGACAAACCAAGAGACCCAGTACTTC	CASRAGTNQETQYF
TRBV5-1	TRBJ2-7	-	-	TGCGCCAGCAGCTTCAGGACCGCTTTTGAGCAGTACTTC	CASSFRTAFEQYF
TRBV9	TRBJ2-3	-	-	TGTGCCAGCAGCAACTCCGGAAGCACAGATACGCAGTATTTT	CASSNSGSTDTQYF
TRBV5-1	TRBJ1-6	TRBD1	-	TGCGCCAGCAGTCGAGGACAGGAGAATTCACCCCTCCACTTT	CASSRGQENSPLHF
TRBV7-9	TRBJ1-4	-	-	TGTGCCAGCAGCTCTTTTGGCCAGGGTGATGAAAAACTGTTTTTT	CASSSFGQGDEKLFF
TRBV20-1	TRBJ1-2	-	-	TGCAGTGCTAGCTCTTGGGGCTATGGCTACACCTTC	CSASSWGYGYTF
TRBV12-3/TRBV12-4	TRBJ2-1	-	many	TGTGCCAGCAGTTTAAAGGGCCACAATGAGCAGTTCTTC	CASSLKGHNEQFF
TRBV24-1	TRBJ2-2	-	-	TGTGCCACCAGTGACCCTTCAACCGGGGAGCTGTTTTTT	CATSDPSTGELFF
TRBV28	TRBJ2-1	-	-	TGTGCCAGTCTGAGGGGTGGAGGCAATGAGCAGTTCTTC	CASLRGGGNEQFF
TRBV20-1	TRBJ1-6	-	-	TGCAGTGCTAGGGGAGGGACACAAAATTCACCCCTCCACTTT	CSARGGTQNSPLHF
TRBV7-9	TRBJ1-5	-	many	TGTGCCAGCAGCTTAGGAGATCAGCCCCAGCATTTT	CASSLGDQPQHF
TRBV29-1	TRBJ1-3	-	few	TGCGCTGCCGCCGGGACTGTATTAAACACCATATATTTT	CAAAGTVLNTIYF
TRBV6-2/TRBV6-3	TRBJ2-3	-	many	TGTGCCAGCCGGATAGCCGGCACAGATACGCAGTATTTT	CASRIAGTDTQYF
TRBV6-5	TRBJ1-2	TRBD1	-	TGTGCCAGCAGTTACACCGGGGGGACAGGCCCCTATGGCTACACCTTC	CASSYTGGTGPYGYTF
TRBV15	TRBJ1-2	-	few	TGTGCCACCAGCAGAGAAATTGGTTACGGCTACACCTTC	CATSREIGYGYTF
TRBV19	TRBJ2-2	TRBD2	-	TGTGCCAGTAGTACGACTAGCGGGAGTATCGGGGAGCTGTTTTTT	CASSTTSGSIGELFF
TRBV5-1	TRBJ1-2	TRBD1	-	TGCGCCAGAACGACAGGGGACTATGGCTACACCTTC	CARTTGDYGYTF
TRBV12-3/TRBV12-4	TRBJ2-2	TRBD2	-	TGTGCCAGCAGTTTCGTGACTAGCGCCCCCGGGGAGCTGTTTTTT	CASSFVTSAPGELFF
TRBV20-1	TRBJ2-7	TRBD2	-	TGCAGTGCCCAGCGGGAACTAGCGCCCTCATGGGAGCAGTACTTC	CSAQRELAPSWEQYF
TRBV7-2	TRBJ2-1	-	-	TGTGCCAGCAGCTTCCTTGAGGGCCGGAATGAGCAGTTCTTC	CASSFLEGRNEQFF
TRBV5-1	TRBJ1-4	-	many	TGCGCCAGCAGCTACGGGGTGACTAATGAAAAACTGTTTTTT	CASSYGVTNEKLFF
TRBV6-2/TRBV6-3	TRBJ1-2	TRBD1	-	TGTGCCAGCAGCGCGATACCGGGACAGCAGTATGGCTACACCTTC	CASSAIPGQQYGYTF
TRBV29-1	TRBJ2-7	-	-	TGCAGCGTTGAAGATCGCGGGGCTGGGTACTTC	CSVEDRGAGYF
TRBV29-1	TRBJ2-5	TRBD1	-	TGCAGTGACCGACAGGGTTTACAAGAGACCCAGTACTTC	CSDRQGLQETQYF
TRBV10-2	TRBJ2-5	-	few	TGCGCCAGCACTGAGATGTCTGGGTCTGGAGAGACCCAGTACTTC	CASTEMSGSGETQYF
TRBV6-1	TRBJ2-7	-	-	TGTGCCAGCACCAAAACGATGGTAACCTCCTACGAGCAGTACTTC	CASTKTMVTSYEQYF
TRBV12-3/TRBV12-4	TRBJ2-1	TRBD1	-	TGTGCCAGCCGACAGGGGGTTGGTGATGAGCAGTTCTTC	CASRQGVGDEQFF
TRBV5-1	TRBJ2-5	-	few	TGCGCCAGCAGCTTGGTCCAGGGCCAAGAGACCCAGTACTTC	CASSLVQGQETQYF
TRBV5-1	TRBJ1-2	-	-	TGCGCCAGCAGCCCGTCCCAGGGTCATGGCTACACCTTC	CASSPSQGHGYTF